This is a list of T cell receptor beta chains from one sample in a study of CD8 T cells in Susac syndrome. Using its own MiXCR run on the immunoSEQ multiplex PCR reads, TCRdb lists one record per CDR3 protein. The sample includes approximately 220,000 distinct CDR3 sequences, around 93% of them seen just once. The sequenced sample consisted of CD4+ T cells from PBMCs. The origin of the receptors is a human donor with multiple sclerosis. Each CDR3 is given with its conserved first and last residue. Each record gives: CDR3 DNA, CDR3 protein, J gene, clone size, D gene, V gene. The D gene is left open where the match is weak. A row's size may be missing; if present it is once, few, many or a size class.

TGCAGTGCTCGTCAGCCCCAGCATTTT,CSARQPQHF,TRBJ1-5,-,-,TRBV20-1
TGTGCCAGCAGTTACCCGACAGGGATGGGAACTGAAGCTTTCTTT,CASSYPTGMGTEAFF,TRBJ1-1,-,TRBD1,TRBV6-6
TGTGCCTGGAGTGTGGGGCCGGATCAGCCCCAGCATTTT,CAWSVGPDQPQHF,TRBJ1-5,-,-,TRBV30
TGTGCCTGGAGTCTCCGGGCCGTGGGCACTGAAGCTTTCTTT,CAWSLRAVGTEAFF,TRBJ1-1,-,-,TRBV30
TGTGCCTGGAGTGTTCGGGGGAGAGATCAGCCCCAGCATTTT,CAWSVRGRDQPQHF,TRBJ1-5,-,-,TRBV30
TGTGCCAGCAGCGTTTCCACTAGACCCATTCGGGAGACCCAGTACTTC,CASSVSTRPIRETQYF,TRBJ2-5,-,-,TRBV9
TGTGCCAGCAGTCCGAGGACAGGAGCCCCCTACGAGCAGTACTTC,CASSPRTGAPYEQYF,TRBJ2-7,-,TRBD1,TRBV27
TGTGCCACCGATCGGGGGGGCACAGATACGCAGTATTTT,CATDRGGTDTQYF,TRBJ2-3,-,TRBD2,TRBV6-5
TGCAGTGCTAGAGATCGCCGGGGCTGGGGGCAGCCCCAGCATTTT,CSARDRRGWGQPQHF,TRBJ1-5,-,-,TRBV20-1
TGTGCCAGCAGCTTAAGTCGGCCCCGCGCGTTCTTC,CASSLSRPRAFF,TRBJ2-1,-,-,TRBV7-2
TGCAGCGCTTGGACGGGTCAAGAGACCCAGTACTTC,CSAWTGQETQYF,TRBJ2-5,-,-,TRBV29-1
TGTGCCAGCAGCCTTCTGAGTAATACGCAGTATTTT,CASSLLSNTQYF,TRBJ2-3,-,-,TRBV7-9
TGTGCCAGCTCATTCTCGGGGAACACTGAAGCTTTCTTT,CASSFSGNTEAFF,TRBJ1-1,few,-,TRBV5-1
TGTGCCAGTAGTATGGGCCCCGGGACGAAAAACACTGAAGCTTTCTTT,CASSMGPGTKNTEAFF,TRBJ1-1,-,-,TRBV19
TGCAGTGCCCCTAGCGGGGGGGCGAATGAGCAGTTCTTC,CSAPSGGANEQFF,TRBJ2-1,-,TRBD2,TRBV20-1
TGCGCCAGCAGCTTGGAGCGCGGTTGGGTCTACAATGAGCAGTTCTTC,CASSLERGWVYNEQFF,TRBJ2-1,-,-,TRBV5-1